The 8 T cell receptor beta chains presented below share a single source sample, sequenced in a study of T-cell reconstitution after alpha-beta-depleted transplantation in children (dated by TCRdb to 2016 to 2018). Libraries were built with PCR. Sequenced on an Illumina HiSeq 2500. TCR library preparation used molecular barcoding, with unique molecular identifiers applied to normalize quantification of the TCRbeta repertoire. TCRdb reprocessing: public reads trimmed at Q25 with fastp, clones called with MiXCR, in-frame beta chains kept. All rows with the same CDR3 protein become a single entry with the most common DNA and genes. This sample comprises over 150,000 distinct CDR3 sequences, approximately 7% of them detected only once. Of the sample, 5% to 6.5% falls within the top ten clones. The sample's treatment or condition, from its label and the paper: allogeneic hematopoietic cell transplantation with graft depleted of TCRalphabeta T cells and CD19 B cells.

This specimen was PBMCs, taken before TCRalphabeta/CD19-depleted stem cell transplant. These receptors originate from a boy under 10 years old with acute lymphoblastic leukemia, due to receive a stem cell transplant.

CDR3 in DNA: TGTGCCAGCAGTTTGGAGCCTCCCTACGAGCAGTACTTC. Its protein product is CASSLEPPYEQYF. V is TRBV6-2 or TRBV6-3 and J is TRBJ2-7, with unresolved D. V gave up 4 bases and J gave up 2 bases, with 9 bases separating them. Germline CDR1 MNHEY, CDR2 SVGEGT. There are 13 residues in the CDR3.

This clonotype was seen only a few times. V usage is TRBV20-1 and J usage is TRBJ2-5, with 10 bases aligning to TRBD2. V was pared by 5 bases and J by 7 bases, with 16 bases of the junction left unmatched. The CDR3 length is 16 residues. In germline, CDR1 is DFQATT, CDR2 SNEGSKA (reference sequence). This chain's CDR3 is CSAPRVAGGGVGTQYF. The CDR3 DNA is TGCAGTGCTCCGAGGGTAGCGGGGGGCGGGGTCGGGACCCAGTACTTC.

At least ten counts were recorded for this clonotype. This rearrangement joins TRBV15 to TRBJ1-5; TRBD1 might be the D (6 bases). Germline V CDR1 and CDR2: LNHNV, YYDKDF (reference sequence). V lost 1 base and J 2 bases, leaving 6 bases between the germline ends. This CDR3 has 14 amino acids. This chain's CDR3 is CATSRAGGNQPQHF. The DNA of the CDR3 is TGTGCCACCAGCAGAGCAGGGGGCAATCAGCCCCAGCATTTT.

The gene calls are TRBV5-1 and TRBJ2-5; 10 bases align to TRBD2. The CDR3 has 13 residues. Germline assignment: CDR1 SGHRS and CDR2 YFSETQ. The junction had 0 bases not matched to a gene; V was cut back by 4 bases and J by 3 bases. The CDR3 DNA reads TGCGCCAGCAGCACTAGCGGGGAAGAGACCCAGTACTTC. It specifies CASSTSGEETQYF.

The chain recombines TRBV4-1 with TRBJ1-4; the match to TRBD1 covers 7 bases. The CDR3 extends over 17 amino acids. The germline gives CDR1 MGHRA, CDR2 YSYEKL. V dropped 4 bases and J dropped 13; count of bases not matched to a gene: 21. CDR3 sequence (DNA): TGCGCCAGCAGCCCAACCCCCGGAGGGACAGAGGCCCGGGGACTGTTTTTT. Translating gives CASSPTPGGTEARGLFF.

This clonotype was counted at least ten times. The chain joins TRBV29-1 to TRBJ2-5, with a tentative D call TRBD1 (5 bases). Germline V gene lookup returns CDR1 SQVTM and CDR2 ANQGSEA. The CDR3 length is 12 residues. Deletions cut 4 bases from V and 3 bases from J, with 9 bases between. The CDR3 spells CSVGGTEETQYF. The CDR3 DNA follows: TGCAGCGTTGGGGGCACTGAAGAGACCCAGTACTTC.

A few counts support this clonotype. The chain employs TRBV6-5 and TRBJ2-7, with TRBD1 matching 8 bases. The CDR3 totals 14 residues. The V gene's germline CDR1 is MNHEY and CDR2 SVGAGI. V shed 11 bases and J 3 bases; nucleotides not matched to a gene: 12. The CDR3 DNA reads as TGTGCCCACGAGGGGAACAGGGGGGACTACGAGCAGTACTTC. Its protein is CAHEGNRGDYEQYF.

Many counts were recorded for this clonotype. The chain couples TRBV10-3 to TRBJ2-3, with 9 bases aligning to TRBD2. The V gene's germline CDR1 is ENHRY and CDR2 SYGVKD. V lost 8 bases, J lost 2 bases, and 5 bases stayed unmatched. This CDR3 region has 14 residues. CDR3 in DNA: TGTGCCATCTGGCGGGGGGGCTCCACAGATACGCAGTATTTT. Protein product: CAIWRGGSTDTQYF.